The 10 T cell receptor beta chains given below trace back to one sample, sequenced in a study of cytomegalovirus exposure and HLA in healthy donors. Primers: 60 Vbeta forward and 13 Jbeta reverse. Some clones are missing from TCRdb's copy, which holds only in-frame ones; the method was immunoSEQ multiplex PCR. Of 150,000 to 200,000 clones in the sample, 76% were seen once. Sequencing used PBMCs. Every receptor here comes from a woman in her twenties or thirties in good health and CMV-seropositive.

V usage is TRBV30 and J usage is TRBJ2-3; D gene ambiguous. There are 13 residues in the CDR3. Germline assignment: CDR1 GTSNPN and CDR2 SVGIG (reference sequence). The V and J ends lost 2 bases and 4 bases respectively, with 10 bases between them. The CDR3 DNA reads TGTGCCTGGAGTCACCCAGGCTCAGATACGCAGTATTTT. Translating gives CAWSHPGSDTQYF. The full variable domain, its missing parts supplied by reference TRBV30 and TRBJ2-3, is SQTIHQWPATLVQPVGSPLSLECTVEGTSNPNLYWYRQAAGRGLQLLFYSVGIGQISSEVPQNLSASRPQDRQFILSSKKLLLSDSGFYLCAWSHPGSDTQYFGPGTRLTVL.

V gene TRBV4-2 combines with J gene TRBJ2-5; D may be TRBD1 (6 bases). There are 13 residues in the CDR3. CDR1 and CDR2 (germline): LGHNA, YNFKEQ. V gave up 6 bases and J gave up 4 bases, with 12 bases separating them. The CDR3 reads CASSQTGRETQYF. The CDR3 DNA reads TGTGCCAGCAGTCAAACAGGGAGAGAGACCCAGTACTTC.

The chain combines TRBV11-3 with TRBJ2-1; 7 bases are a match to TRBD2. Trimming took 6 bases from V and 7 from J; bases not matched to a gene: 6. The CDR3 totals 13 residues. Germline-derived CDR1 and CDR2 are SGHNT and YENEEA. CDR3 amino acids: CASRGGEGNEQFF. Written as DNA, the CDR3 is TGTGCCAGCAGGGGGGGGGAGGGAAATGAGCAGTTCTTC.

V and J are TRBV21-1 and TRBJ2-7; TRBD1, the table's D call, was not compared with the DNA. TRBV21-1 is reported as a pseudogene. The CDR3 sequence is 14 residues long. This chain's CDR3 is CASSKGQGSYEQYF. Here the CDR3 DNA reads TGTGCCAGCAGCAAGGGCCAGGGCTCCTACGAGCAGTACTTC.

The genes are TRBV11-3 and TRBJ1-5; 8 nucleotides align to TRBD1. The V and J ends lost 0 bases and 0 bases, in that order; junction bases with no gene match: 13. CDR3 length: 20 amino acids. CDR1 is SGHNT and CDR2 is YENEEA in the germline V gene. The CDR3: CASSLDLSFGQGYSNQPQHF. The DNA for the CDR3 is TGTGCCAGCAGCTTAGATTTGAGTTTCGGACAGGGATATAGCAATCAGCCCCAGCATTTT.

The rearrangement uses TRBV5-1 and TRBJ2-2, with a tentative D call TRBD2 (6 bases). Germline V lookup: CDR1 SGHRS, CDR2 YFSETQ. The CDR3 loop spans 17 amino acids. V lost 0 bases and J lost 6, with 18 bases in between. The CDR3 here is CASSLELDTTRPGELFF. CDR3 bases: TGCGCCAGCAGCTTGGAATTGGATACGACTAGACCCGGGGAGCTGTTTTTT.

CDR3 nucleotide sequence: TGTGCCACCGCGCGGATGGTAAATCAGCCCCAGCATTTT. Its translation is CATARMVNQPQHF. The chain couples TRBV6-5 to TRBJ1-5; no firm D call. The CDR3 sequence is 13 residues long. Germline V lookup: CDR1 MNHEY, CDR2 SVGAGI. V was pared by 10 bases and J by 4 bases, with 14 bases between.

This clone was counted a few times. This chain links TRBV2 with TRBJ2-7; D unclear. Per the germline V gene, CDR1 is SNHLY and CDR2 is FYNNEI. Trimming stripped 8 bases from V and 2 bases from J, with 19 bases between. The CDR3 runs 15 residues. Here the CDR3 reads CASRGLRVRAYEQYF. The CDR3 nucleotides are TGTGCCAGCCGCGGCCTACGGGTTCGGGCCTACGAGCAGTACTTC.

The CDR3 DNA reads as TGTGCCAGCAGCGAGACTATTAAAGAGACCCAGTACTTC. This encodes CASSETIKETQYF. V is TRBV7-7 and J is TRBJ2-5; perhaps TRBD2 as D (5 bases). V was trimmed by 5 bases and J by 3 bases, leaving 10 bases between them. Germline V gene sequence: CDR1 SSHAT, CDR2 FNYEAQ (reference sequence). CDR3 length: 13 amino acids. Using reference TRBV7-7 and TRBJ2-5 for the parts outside the CDR3, the full variable domain is GAGVSQSPRYKVTKRGQDVTLRCDPISSHATLYWYQQALGQGPEFLTYFNYEAQPDKSGLPSDRFSAERPEGSISTLTIQRTEQRDSAMYRCASSETIKETQYFGPGTRLLVL.

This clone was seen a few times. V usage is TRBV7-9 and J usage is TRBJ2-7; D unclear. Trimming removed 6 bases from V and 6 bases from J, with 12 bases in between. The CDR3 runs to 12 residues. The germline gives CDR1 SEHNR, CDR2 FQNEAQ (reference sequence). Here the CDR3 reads CASRFAEAEQYF. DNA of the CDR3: TGTGCCAGCAGATTTGCCGAGGCCGAGCAGTACTTC.